A selection of T cell receptor beta chains follows, all from one sample in a study of a mutant IDH1 vaccine in newly diagnosed glioma. Which antigens these TCRs recognize remains unknown. Data came from immunoSEQ multiplex PCR; TCRdb stores just in-frame clones and leaves some out. The sample consists of roughly 56,000 clones, 76% of them appearing once. The sample in question was PBMCs, obtained from a glioma patient whose treatment included an IDH1 peptide vaccine. Receptor source: a woman aged 40 to 50 with glioma. Some clones in this sample may be carry-over from other donors' samples. CDR3s include the opening cysteine and the closing phenylalanine or tryptophan. The D gene is left open where the match is weak.

d_call,v_call,cdr3_aa
-,TRBV7-9,CASSLESVTYGYTF
TRBD2,TRBV15,CATNRLAEQETQYF
-,TRBV9,CASSVLPQTNTGELFF
-,TRBV15,CATSDMGGYTF
TRBD1,TRBV7-9,CASSLGQGNTEAFF
-,TRBV19,CASKTGSNEKLFF
TRBD1,TRBV5-6,CASGHQGVWTEAFF
-,TRBV4-1,CASSVEENEKLFF
-,TRBV27,CASSLNSGSAYGYTF
-,TRBV7-6,CASSLGQPNMGEQYF
TRBD1,TRBV15,CATTRDRAAETQYF
TRBD2,TRBV7-2,CASSESGGSGANVLTF
TRBD1,TRBV29-1,CSVLTGGVLGEQYF
-,TRBV7-3,CASSAPGNNEQFF
-,TRBV14,CASSQGEGNSYNSPLHF
-,TRBV11-3,CASSSGSLREQYF
-,TRBV25-1,CASSENARAFF
-,TRBV28,CASSPLLGGYGYTF
-,TRBV2,CASSEGGAYGYTF
-,TRBV7-9,CASSSRADIQETQYF
-,TRBV5-6,CASSLGVSYEQYF
-,TRBV14,CASSQGTGAEQFF
-,TRBV4-3,CASSQEFQGLDEKLFF
-,TRBV6-6,CASSYEGNTIYF
TRBD2,TRBV7-2,CASSLGTSGVAYNEQFF